The entry below gives a single T cell receptor beta chain sequence along with its context. The record originates from a study of shared clonotypes between healthy human individuals. The overall study: The study drew on two women and three men aged 18 to 49 as donors.

The table came from immunoSEQ multiplex PCR; TCRdb's copy has only in-frame clones and leaves some out. The sample lists approximately 1,500,000 clones; approximately 97% were seen once. The CDR3 is 15 residues long. V shed 5 bases and J 7 bases; nucleotides not matched to a gene: 10. Germline-derived CDR1 and CDR2 are SGHRS and YFSETQ. The chain combines TRBV5-1 with TRBJ2-2, with 8 positions matching TRBD2. Sequenced material: naive CD4+ T cells sorted from blood. Subset of the sample: CD45RA+ positively selected. The TCR originated in a man aged 25 to 45 in good health. CDR3 sequence reads: CASRSGTSDIGELFF. CDR3 DNA sequence: TGCGCCAGCAGATCCGGGACTAGTGATATCGGGGAGCTGTTTTTT. Together with reference TRBV5-1 and TRBJ2-2, the CDR3 gives the full variable domain: KAGVTQTPRYLIKTRGQQVTLSCSPISGHRSVSWYQQTPGQGLQFLFEYFSETQRNKGNFPGRFSGRQFSNSRSEMNVSTLELGDSALYLCASRSGTSDIGELFFGEGSRLTVL.